This T cell receptor (beta chain) was sequenced for a study of blood T cell repertoires in COVID-19. Whole-study context: Both acute and convalescent COVID-19 samples were obtained from the United States, Italy and Spain.

TCRdb keeps only in-frame clones here, not all; method: immunoSEQ multiplex PCR. The sample holds tens of thousands of clones, roughly 81% seen once. Germline V gene sequence: CDR1 MNHEY, CDR2 SMNVEV (reference sequence). V dropped 3 bases and J dropped 6 bases, with 8 bases sitting between them. The CDR3 loop spans 13 amino acids. The chain is built from TRBV27 and TRBJ2-2; D is ambiguous. Sample: peripheral blood. This receptor was taken from a human donor in a cohort sampled during active COVID-19. CDR3 region: CASSFPGSGELFF. The CDR3 DNA follows: TGTGCCAGCAGTTTCCCAGGATCCGGGGAGCTGTTTTTT.